The entry that follows covers one T cell receptor (beta chain) sequence. Assay: immunoSEQ multiplex PCR; the TCRdb copy retains only in-frame clones and omits some. The sample includes about 55,000 clones, 85% to 95% of them seen just once. The data originate from a study of T cell changes during pregnancy in multiple sclerosis. The sequencing used CD8+ T cells from peripheral blood mononuclear cells, collected in the third trimester of pregnancy. This receptor was taken from a female donor with multiple sclerosis, enrolled in a pregnancy study.

CDR3 region: CASSDGQGNYGYTF. CDR3 DNA: TGTGCCAGCAGCGATGGACAGGGTAACTATGGCTACACCTTC. The chain employs TRBV4-2 and TRBJ1-2; TRBD1 matches 8 bases. The CDR3 runs to 14 residues. From germline, CDR1 is LGHNA and CDR2 YNFKEQ. The V segment lost 5 bases and the J segment 1 base; nucleotides outside the gene matches: 3.